This passage covers 20 T cell receptor beta chains from one sample sequenced in a study of CD8+ T cells in alopecia areata. Treatment denoted: oral pan-JAK inhibitor, 5-10 mg twice daily. Following extraction, RNA underwent reverse transcription to cDNA, which served as the sequencing template. Only in-frame clones appear in the TCRdb table, and some are missing; sequencing was by immunoSEQ multiplex PCR. The profile covers about 290,000 clones, with 58% appearing a single time and over 1.5% taken by the ten largest. The sample in question was CD4+ T cells sorted from blood, obtained at week 24, from a patient treated with tofacitinib. The receptors here all came from a human donor with alopecia areata.

The sample holds a few counts of this clone. The rearrangement joins TRBV29-1 to TRBJ2-1; a possible D gene is TRBD1 (6 bases). CDR3 size: 14 residues. Germline V gives CDR1 SQVTM, CDR2 ANQGSEA. V lost 7 bases and J 3 bases, leaving 16 bases between the germline ends. CDR3 in amino acids: CSGRLRDNYNEQFF. CDR3 nucleotides: TGCAGCGGGAGGCTCCGGGACAACTACAATGAGCAGTTCTTC.

This clone appeared a single time. The CDR3 nucleotides read TGTGCCAGCAGCTTAGGCGGCGGAGAGACCCAGTACTTC. Protein: CASSLGGGETQYF. The rearrangement links TRBV7-9 to TRBJ2-5; D unclear. V was clipped by 1 base and J by 4 bases, with 7 bases between them. The V gene's germline CDR1 is SEHNR and CDR2 FQNEAQ (reference sequence). This CDR3 spans 13 amino acids.

This clone came up once. The gene calls are TRBV15 and TRBJ2-3; no clear D gene. V was shortened by 0 bases and J by 1 base, with 8 bases between the two germline ends. CDR3 length: 15 amino acids. Germline CDR1 reads LNHNV; CDR2 reads YYDKDF (reference sequence). The CDR3 here is CATSRDRLGTDTQYF. Written as DNA, the CDR3 is TGTGCCACCAGCAGAGACAGATTAGGCACAGATACGCAGTATTTT.

The V and J genes are TRBV2 and TRBJ2-2; the D is unclear. V was cut by 7 bases and J by 3 bases, with 12 bases left in between. The length of the CDR3 is 14 residues. Per the germline V gene, CDR1 is SNHLY and CDR2 is FYNNEI. The CDR3 DNA reads as TGTGCCAGCACCGCTAGTCGGGACACCGGGGAGCTGTTTTTT. The encoded protein is CASTASRDTGELFF.

The chain joins TRBV29-1 to TRBJ1-2; 8 bases agree with TRBD1. V was pared by 7 bases and J by 6 bases, with 7 bases of the junction left unmatched. The CDR3 runs to 12 residues. Germline lookup yields CDR1 SQVTM and CDR2 ANQGSEA. CDR3: CSGGDRYDGYTF. The DNA of the CDR3 is TGCAGCGGTGGGGACAGGTACGATGGCTACACCTTC.

Only a few counts were recorded for this clone. The chain couples TRBV7-9 to TRBJ2-7; the match to TRBD1 covers 8 bases. Germline assignment: CDR1 SEHNR and CDR2 FQNEAQ (reference sequence). After removal of 7 bases from V and 2 bases from J, the junction contained 7 bases not matched to a gene. The CDR3 is 14 residues long. The CDR3 region has the DNA TGTGCCAGCACCAAGACAGGGGCGGCCTACGAGCAGTACTTC. This gives the protein CASTKTGAAYEQYF. Using reference TRBV7-9 and TRBJ2-7 for the parts outside the CDR3, the full variable domain is DTGVSQNPRHKITKRGQNVTFRCDPISEHNRLYWYRQTLGQGPEFLTYFQNEAQLEKSRLLSDRFSAERPKGSFSTLEIQRTEQGDSAMYLCASTKTGAAYEQYFGPGTRLTVT.

This chain joins TRBV29-1 and TRBJ2-3; D is perhaps TRBD2 (6 bases). V lost 3 bases to trimming and J lost 3 bases, with 10 bases between them. This CDR3 contains 13 residues. Germline V CDR1 and CDR2: SQVTM, ANQGSEA. CDR3 in amino acids: CSVDQGRTDTQYF. CDR3 DNA sequence: TGCAGCGTTGACCAAGGGAGGACAGATACGCAGTATTTT.

This clone has more than one count but fewer than ten. The rearrangement uses TRBV7-2 and TRBJ1-6, with D unresolved. The CDR3 is 15 residues long. The germline CDR1 and CDR2 sequences are SGHTA and FQGNSA. The V end was cut by 5 bases, the J end by 5 bases, with 13 bases between. CDR3 in DNA: TGTGCCAGCAGCACCGAACTAGTTAATAATTCACCCCTCCACTTT. This gives the protein CASSTELVNNSPLHF.

V and J are TRBV7-2 and TRBJ2-1, with 8 bases identical to TRBD2. The ends lost 5 bases at V and 5 bases at J; junction bases unmatched: 11. The CDR3 has 16 residues. Germline CDR1 SGHTA, CDR2 FQGNSA. The CDR3 DNA reads TGTGCCAGCAGCCCACGGGGGGGCGCGGGGGACAATGAGCAGTTCTTC. Translated: CASSPRGGAGDNEQFF.

The rearrangement links TRBV7-2 to TRBJ1-5; D is unclear. In germline, CDR1 is SGHTA, CDR2 FQGNSA. Trimming took 1 base from V and 4 from J, leaving 8 bases between them. The CDR3 is made up of 14 amino acids. CDR3 amino acids: CASSLDPQNQPQHF. In nucleotides, the CDR3 is TGTGCCAGCAGCTTAGATCCCCAGAATCAGCCCCAGCATTTT.

The chain uses TRBV29-1 and TRBJ1-4, with a tentative D call TRBD1 (6 bases). The CDR3 is made up of 13 amino acids. Per germline, CDR1 SQVTM and CDR2 ANQGSEA. V was clipped by 5 bases and J by 4 bases, with 11 bases between them. The CDR3 region is CSVYGQNNEKLFF. The DNA of the CDR3 is TGCAGCGTTTATGGACAGAATAATGAAAAACTGTTTTTT.

This clone was picked up a small number of times. The CDR3: CSVYMILVTEAFF. The CDR3 coding sequence is TGCAGCGTCTATATGATTCTAGTGACTGAAGCTTTCTTT. V is TRBV29-1 and J is TRBJ1-1, with D uncertain. V was trimmed by 6 bases and J by 5 bases, leaving 16 bases between them. Germline loops: CDR1 SQVTM, CDR2 ANQGSEA. The CDR3 sequence is 13 residues long.

This clone was observed a few times. V and J are TRBV7-9 and TRBJ1-6; possible D gene TRBD1, 6 bases. The V and J ends lost 5 bases and 7 bases respectively, with 15 bases between them. The CDR3 sequence is 15 residues long. Germline CDR1 is SEHNR and CDR2 is FQNEAQ (reference sequence). CDR3 in DNA: TGTGCCAGCAGCCTCCTGACAGGTGACAATTCACCCCTCCACTTT. This translates into CASSLLTGDNSPLHF. The whole variable domain, remainder taken from reference TRBV7-9 and TRBJ1-6, is DTGVSQNPRHKITKRGQNVTFRCDPISEHNRLYWYRQTLGQGPEFLTYFQNEAQLEKSRLLSDRFSAERPKGSFSTLEIQRTEQGDSAMYLCASSLLTGDNSPLHFGNGTRLTVT.

There are a few counts of this clone. The chain has TRBV5-4 and TRBJ2-3; no reliable D call. Trimming took off 3 bases at V and 0 bases at J, with 2 bases between the two ends. CDR3 length: 12 residues. Germline V gene sequence: CDR1 SGHNT, CDR2 YYREEE (reference sequence). CDR3 sequence reads: CASSSSTDTQYF. The CDR3 bases are TGTGCCAGCAGCTCGAGCACAGATACGCAGTATTTT.

This clone has just a few counts. This chain links TRBV30 with TRBJ1-6, with D hard to call. Germline V gene sequence: CDR1 GTSNPN, CDR2 SVGIG (reference sequence). Deletions cut 0 bases from V and 9 bases from J, with 12 bases between. The CDR3 runs 14 residues. DNA for the CDR3: TGTGCCTGGAGTGTAGACGTGAGGAGTTCACCCCTCCACTTT. Protein product: CAWSVDVRSSPLHF.

J is TRBJ2-3 and V is TRBV15, with TRBD2 as a possible D gene (7 bases). V lost 1 base, J lost 7 bases, and 12 bases lay in between. The CDR3 runs 14 residues. CDR1 LNHNV and CDR2 YYDKDF come from the germline V gene (reference sequence). The CDR3 bases are TGTGCCACCAGCAGAGTCGGGGGGCAAAATACGCAGTATTTT. This sequence encodes CATSRVGGQNTQYF.

This clone was seen more than once but under ten times. CDR3 nucleotide sequence: TGTGCCAGCAGCTTACAGGGAAGACGGACTGAAGCTTTCTTT. Protein sequence: CASSLQGRRTEAFF. The J gene is TRBJ1-1, the V gene TRBV6-1; D perhaps matches TRBD1 (6 bases). The CDR3 is made up of 14 amino acids. Germline loops: CDR1 MNHNS, CDR2 SASEGT. V was shortened by 6 bases and J by 5 bases, with 16 bases between the two germline ends.

The sample holds a few counts of this clone. The V gene is TRBV29-1, the J gene TRBJ2-6; D is uncertain. Looked up from germline, CDR1 is SQVTM and CDR2 is ANQGSEA. The V end lost 4 bases, the J end lost 0 bases, and 10 bases lay between the germline ends. The CDR3 consists of 15 residues. The CDR3 nucleotides read TGCAGCGTTGGACTCGGCAGCTCTGGGGCCAACGTCCTGACTTTC. Protein product: CSVGLGSSGANVLTF.

This sequence joins TRBV29-1 and TRBJ1-2; no clear D gene. Germline CDR1 reads SQVTM; CDR2 reads ANQGSEA. Between the trimmed V and J ends, which lost 6 bases and 4 bases, there was a span of 15 bases. This CDR3 contains 13 residues. CDR3 sequence reads: CSVARVLTYGYTF. In DNA form, the CDR3 reads TGCAGCGTCGCCCGTGTTTTGACCTATGGCTACACCTTC.

This clone was recorded only once. The gene calls are TRBV5-6 and TRBJ1-2; unclear D gene. Germline CDR1 reads SGHDT; CDR2 reads YYEEEE. The CDR3 totals 11 residues. V lost 3 bases to trimming and J lost 11 bases, with 11 bases between them. The CDR3 protein is CASSYLMGYTF. The CDR3 DNA reads as TGTGCCAGCAGCTACCTTATGGGGTACACCTTC.